The 20 T cell receptor beta chains presented below share a single source sample, sequenced in a study of CD8+CD57+ T cells in acquired aplastic anemia. Using genomic DNA as the template, TCR beta VDJ and CDR3 profiling was carried out. TCRdb redid the calling of the reads with MiXCR, one entry per CDR3 protein. The sample has some 200,000 distinct CDR3 sequences, under 65% seen once; the top ten hold approximately 30%. Sample: sorted CD4+, CD8+, or CD8+CD57+ T cells (not recorded which) from PBMCs. The receptors shown here come from a human donor in good health.

This clonotype was picked up many times. The J gene is TRBJ2-1, the V gene TRBV7-3; possible D gene TRBD1, 5 bases. V lost 4 bases and J 5 bases, leaving 6 bases between the germline ends. The CDR3 spans 12 residues. Per the germline V gene, CDR1 is SGHTA and CDR2 is FQGTGA. The CDR3 loop reads CASSSQDNEQFF. The CDR3 bases are TGTGCCAGCAGCTCACAGGACAATGAGCAGTTCTTC.

This clonotype was counted many times. The chain joins TRBV12-1 to TRBJ1-1; the D call in the table, TRBD1, was not verified against the DNA. TRBV12-1 is termed a pseudogene. CDR3 length equals 15 residues. The CDR3: CASTRGDRVNTEAFF. The CDR3 DNA reads as TGTGCCAGCACCAGAGGCGACAGGGTGAACACTGAAGCTTTCTTT.

With regard to this clonotype: One junction end does not reproduce the germline sequence, and a read error may be involved. V is TRBV12-3 or TRBV12-4 and J is TRBJ2-2; no firm D call. CDR3 length: 12 amino acids. The CDR3 coding sequence is TGTGCCATCAGTGAAGGGTCCGGGGAGCTGTTTTTT. Its translation is CAISEGSGELFF.

This clonotype came up a few times. This chain links TRBV11-2 with TRBJ2-1, with TRBD2 matching over 9 bases. V trimming: 11 bases; J trimming: 9 bases; junction bases outside the gene matches: 20. Germline V gene sequence: CDR1 SGHAT, CDR2 FQNNGV. The CDR3 extends over 16 amino acids. CDR3 sequence: CAVLEGGRAELGEQFF. The DNA of the CDR3 is TGTGCCGTCCTCGAAGGCGGGAGGGCCGAGTTAGGTGAGCAGTTCTTC.

The chain combines TRBV5-1 with TRBJ2-7; D is perhaps TRBD2 (7 bases). Trimming cost V 0 bases and J 3 bases, with 19 bases left between them. The length of the CDR3 is 17 residues. Germline V gives CDR1 SGHRS, CDR2 YFSETQ. The CDR3 sequence: CASSLGGGADYGYEQYF. Here the CDR3 DNA reads TGCGCCAGCAGCTTGGGGGGGGGCGCGGACTATGGCTACGAGCAGTACTTC.

The rearrangement uses TRBV11-2 and TRBJ1-6; the D is unclear. Deletions cut 5 bases from V and 1 base from J, with 6 bases between. Looked up from germline, CDR1 is SGHAT and CDR2 is FQNNGV. The CDR3 has 14 amino acids. DNA for the CDR3: TGTGCCAGCAGCCTAACTTCCTATAATTCACCCCTCCACTTT. It specifies CASSLTSYNSPLHF.

At least ten counts were recorded for this clonotype. The V and J genes are TRBV27 and TRBJ2-7; D is unclear. Between the trimmed V and J ends, which lost 6 bases and 3 bases, there was a span of 9 bases. Germline-derived CDR1 and CDR2 are MNHEY and SMNVEV (reference sequence). The CDR3 sequence is 12 residues long. The CDR3 nucleotides read TGTGCCAGCAGCCCCGGCCTCTACGAGCAGTACTTC. This translates into CASSPGLYEQYF.

This chain uses TRBV25-1 with TRBJ2-7, with 9 bases lining up with TRBD2. Germline CDR1 reads MGHDK; CDR2 reads SYGVNS. V lost 4 bases, J lost 6 bases, and 10 bases stayed unmatched. The CDR3 totals 15 residues. CDR3 sequence reads: CASSAGLAIVGEQYF. CDR3 sequence (DNA): TGTGCCAGCAGTGCAGGACTAGCGATAGTGGGCGAGCAGTACTTC.

The chain links TRBV14 to TRBJ1-2; no reliable D call. CDR1 and CDR2 (germline): SGHDN, FVKESK. There are 13 residues in the CDR3. V gave up 2 bases and J gave up 6 bases, with 10 bases separating them. The CDR3 here is CASSQIGLDGYTF. CDR3 DNA: TGTGCCAGCAGCCAAATAGGGCTTGATGGCTACACCTTC. The full variable domain, its missing parts supplied by reference TRBV14 and TRBJ1-2, is EAGVTQFPSHSVIEKGQTVTLRCDPISGHDNLYWYRRVMGKEIKFLLHFVKESKQDESGMPNNRFLAERTGGTYSTLKVQPAELEDSGVYFCASSQIGLDGYTFGSGTRLTVV.

The V call is TRBV9, the J call TRBJ2-7; a weak D match, TRBD1 (6 bases). Germline assignment: CDR1 SGDLS and CDR2 YYNGEE. V lost 5 bases, J lost 0 bases, and 18 bases lay in between. The CDR3 covers 16 residues. The CDR3 nucleotides are TGTGCCAGCAGTTTAGGGGCAGAACAGGGCTCCTACGAGCAGTACTTC. Protein product: CASSLGAEQGSYEQYF.

The sample holds many counts of this clonotype. V is TRBV7-9 and J is TRBJ2-7; 7 nucleotides match TRBD1. Germline lookup yields CDR1 SEHNR and CDR2 FQNEAQ (reference sequence). This CDR3 is built from 15 residues. Unmatched junction bases numbered 14, after V lost 5 bases and J lost 7 bases. CDR3 amino acids: CASSPRDRGIDEQYF. In nucleotides, the CDR3 is TGTGCCAGCAGCCCACGGGACAGAGGGATAGATGAGCAGTACTTC.

There are many counts of this clonotype. This rearrangement joins TRBV19 to TRBJ2-3; a weak D match, TRBD1 (6 bases). The CDR3 runs to 16 residues. V lost 5 bases and J lost 3, with 18 bases in between. Looked up from germline, CDR1 is LNHDA and CDR2 is SQIVND (reference sequence). The DNA for the CDR3 is TGTGCCAGTAGTGCCCAGAAAGGGGGACCGACAGATACGCAGTATTTT. Protein product: CASSAQKGGPTDTQYF. Filled out from reference TRBV19 and TRBJ2-3, the complete variable domain reads DGGITQSPKYLFRKEGQNVTLSCEQNLNHDAMYWYRQDPGQGLRLIYYSQIVNDFQKGDIAEGYSVSREKKESFPLTVTSAQKNPTAFYLCASSAQKGGPTDTQYFGPGTRLTVL.

The chain combines TRBV24-1 with TRBJ1-1; TRBD1 is a possible D gene (5 bases). Germline CDR1 reads KGHDR; CDR2 reads SFDVKD. The V and J ends lost 0 bases and 2 bases respectively, with 9 bases between them. The CDR3 is made up of 15 amino acids. CDR3 sequence: CATSDLRGLNTEAFF. For the CDR3, the DNA is TGTGCCACCAGTGATTTGAGGGGACTTAACACTGAAGCTTTCTTT.

Ten or more counts support this clonotype. The chain's CDR3 is CASSLYGNNEQFF. The CDR3 DNA reads TGTGCCAGCAGCTTATACGGAAACAATGAGCAGTTCTTC. This sequence joins TRBV7-9 and TRBJ2-1; D is ambiguous. The germline V and J ends were trimmed by 2 bases and 5 bases, with 7 bases remaining between them. This CDR3 is built from 13 residues. CDR1 SEHNR and CDR2 FQNEAQ come from the germline V gene (reference sequence).

This clonotype was counted at least ten times. The rearrangement uses TRBV5-5 and TRBJ2-7, with 9 bases matching TRBD1. J gave up 4 bases and V 2 bases, and 4 bases lay outside the gene matches. The CDR3 consists of 14 residues. Germline CDR1 reads SGHKS; CDR2 reads YYEKEE (reference sequence). CDR3 region: CASSFGTGLYEQYF. DNA of the CDR3: TGTGCCAGCAGCTTTGGGACAGGGTTATACGAGCAGTACTTC.

The chain combines TRBV10-3 with TRBJ1-5; possible D gene TRBD1, 5 bases. The CDR3 contains 14 residues. Germline CDR1 ENHRY, CDR2 SYGVKD. V was clipped by 10 bases and J by 2 bases, with 15 bases between them. CDR3 loop: CATLGAEGNQPQHF. Written as DNA, the CDR3 is TGTGCCACCCTCGGGGCGGAGGGCAATCAGCCCCAGCATTTT.

This clonotype was counted between two and nine times. The chain has TRBV27 and TRBJ2-2, with 8 nucleotides matching TRBD1. CDR1 and CDR2 from the germline V gene are MNHEY and SMNVEV (reference sequence). The CDR3 has 14 amino acids. J lost 7 bases, V lost 6 bases, and 7 bases had no gene match. CDR3 in amino acids: CASRWTGRGGELFF. CDR3 nucleotides: TGTGCCAGCAGGTGGACAGGGCGGGGCGGGGAGCTGTTTTTT.

This clonotype was counted at least ten times. The gene calls are TRBV10-3 and TRBJ1-2; no firm D call. V was pared by 2 bases and J by 2 bases, with 12 bases between. The CDR3 is 15 amino acids. Germline CDR1 reads ENHRY; CDR2 reads SYGVKD. The CDR3 DNA sequence: TGTGCCATCAGTGAGGCGTCAGGCGTGAACTATGGCTACACCTTC. This translates into CAISEASGVNYGYTF.

The J gene is TRBJ2-7, the V gene TRBV19; D not resolved. CDR1 and CDR2 from the germline V gene are LNHDA and SQIVND (reference sequence). CDR3 length: 13 residues. V shed 5 bases and J shed 3 bases, with 11 bases lying between them. As DNA, the CDR3 is TGTGCCAGTAGTGTCGGACCGAGCTACGAGCAGTACTTC. Protein: CASSVGPSYEQYF.

The rearrangement joins TRBV12-3 or TRBV12-4 to TRBJ1-5; D unclear. V lost 6 bases, J lost 5 bases, and 20 bases lay in between. The CDR3 has 16 amino acids. The CDR3 DNA follows: TGTGCCAGCAGCCCCGAGGCGAGACAAATTGATCAGCCCCAGCATTTT. This codes for CASSPEARQIDQPQHF.